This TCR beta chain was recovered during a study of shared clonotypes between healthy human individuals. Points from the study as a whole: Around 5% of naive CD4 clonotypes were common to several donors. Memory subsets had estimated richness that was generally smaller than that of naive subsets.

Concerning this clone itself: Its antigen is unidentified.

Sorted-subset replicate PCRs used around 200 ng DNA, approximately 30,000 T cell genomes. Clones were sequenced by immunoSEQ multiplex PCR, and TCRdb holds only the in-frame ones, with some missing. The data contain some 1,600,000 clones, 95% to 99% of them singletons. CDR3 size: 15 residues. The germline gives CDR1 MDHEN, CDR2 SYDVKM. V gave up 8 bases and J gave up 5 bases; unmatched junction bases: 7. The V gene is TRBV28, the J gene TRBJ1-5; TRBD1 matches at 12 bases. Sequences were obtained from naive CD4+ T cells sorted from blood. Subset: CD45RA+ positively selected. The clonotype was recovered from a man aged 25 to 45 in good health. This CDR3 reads CASLAGQGAYQPQHF. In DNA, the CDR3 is TGTGCCAGCCTGGCGGGACAGGGGGCCTATCAGCCCCAGCATTTT.